These 19 T cell receptor beta chains originate from one sample sequenced in a study of T cells expressing NK-cell markers. TCRdb reprocessed the 5' RACE reads, with one entry per CDR3 protein and no DNA. The sample is made up of about 260,000 distinct CDR3 sequences, and the top ten hold 4% to 4.5% of it. Material for sequencing was blood T cells: a sorted CD56 or NKG2C T cell subset, CD4+ or CD8+ T cells, or bulk PBMC T cells (not recorded which). Every receptor here comes from a woman between 18 and 70 years old in good health.

This chain connects TRBV5-4 to TRBJ1-2; TCRdb proposes TRBD1, but this gene call is untestable without DNA. Germline V lookup: CDR1 SGHNT, CDR2 YYREEE (reference sequence). The CDR3 is 13 residues long. CDR3 loop: CASSQGTDYGYTF.

CDR3 sequence reads: CASSAADRATDTQYF. The rearrangement joins TRBV5-1 to TRBJ2-3; the TRBD1 assignment by TCRdb is unverifiable without DNA. Germline V CDR1 and CDR2: SGHRS, YFSETQ. CDR3 size: 15 residues.

The rearrangement uses TRBV20-1 and TRBJ2-4; TCRdb picks TRBD1, but there is no DNA to check that call. There are 15 residues in the CDR3. The V gene's germline CDR1 is DFQATT and CDR2 SNEGSKA (reference sequence). CDR3 region: CSARAGTGGLNIQYF.

This chain joins TRBV5-1 and TRBJ2-7; TCRdb's D call of TRBD1 is untestable without DNA. Germline lookup yields CDR1 SGHRS and CDR2 YFSETQ. This CDR3 comprises 14 residues. CDR3 protein: CASSLRDSPYEQYF. Full variable domain (outside the CDR3, taken from reference TRBV5-1 and TRBJ2-7): KAGVTQTPRYLIKTRGQQVTLSCSPISGHRSVSWYQQTPGQGLQFLFEYFSETQRNKGNFPGRFSGRQFSNSRSEMNVSTLELGDSALYLCASSLRDSPYEQYFGPGTRLTVT.

This chain's CDR3 is CASSRPGGGKDYGYTF. V and J are TRBV6-1 and TRBJ1-2; TCRdb proposes TRBD1, but this gene call is untestable without DNA. From germline, CDR1 is MNHNS and CDR2 SASEGT. This CDR3 region has 16 residues.

The chain couples TRBV6-1 to TRBJ2-7; the TCRdb call, TRBD2, lacks DNA for checking. The CDR3 sequence is 15 residues long. The germline V gene has CDR1 MNHNS and CDR2 SASEGT. The CDR3 is CASNTGTSGRYEQYF.

The chain uses TRBV14 and TRBJ1-1; TCRdb picks TRBD1, but there is no DNA to check that call. In germline, CDR1 is SGHDN, CDR2 FVKESK. The CDR3 is 15 residues long. CDR3 amino acids: CASSQVLPGVTEAFF.

This sequence joins TRBV18 and TRBJ2-3; TCRdb's assignment of TRBD2 cannot be checked, as there is no DNA. The CDR3 spans 15 residues. CDR1 KGHSH and CDR2 LQKENI come from the germline V gene. Here the CDR3 reads CASSPLSGGGDTQYF. Drawing the rest from reference TRBV18 and TRBJ2-3, the complete variable domain is NAGVMQNPRHLVRRRGQEARLRCSPMKGHSHVYWYRQLPEEGLKFMVYLQKENIIDESGMPKERFSAEFPKEGPSILRIQQVVRGDSAAYFCASSPLSGGGDTQYFGPGTRLTVL.

The chain employs TRBV6-2 or TRBV6-3 and TRBJ2-7. The CDR3 is 16 residues long. Germline V gene lookup returns CDR1 MNHEY and CDR2 SVGEGT. This CDR3 is CASSPSLDASSYEQYF.

The V gene is TRBV6-1, the J gene TRBJ1-2; as DNA is missing, the TRBD1 call by TCRdb cannot be tested. Germline CDR1 and CDR2: MNHNS and SASEGT. The CDR3 covers 17 residues. The CDR3 sequence: CASSTQTVAGGRYGYTF.

The chain couples TRBV5-5 to TRBJ1-1; the TCRdb call, TRBD1, lacks DNA for checking. Germline CDR1 reads SGHKS; CDR2 reads YYEKEE (reference sequence). The CDR3 covers 16 residues. CDR3 amino acids: CASSLAGGQTNTEAFF.

The V call is TRBV5-1, the J call TRBJ2-1; TCRdb's D call, TRBD2, is unchecked because there is no DNA. Germline CDR1 and CDR2: SGHRS and YFSETQ. The CDR3 loop spans 15 amino acids. Here the CDR3 reads CASSLAGEAENEQFF. Combining the CDR3 with reference TRBV5-1 and TRBJ2-1 gives the whole variable domain KAGVTQTPRYLIKTRGQQVTLSCSPISGHRSVSWYQQTPGQGLQFLFEYFSETQRNKGNFPGRFSGRQFSNSRSEMNVSTLELGDSALYLCASSLAGEAENEQFFGPGTRLTVL.

The chain couples TRBV29-1 to TRBJ2-3; TCRdb calls TRBD2, which cannot be checked without DNA. The CDR3 is 13 residues long. Germline-derived CDR1 and CDR2 are SQVTM and ANQGSEA. The CDR3 loop reads CSAASGSTDTQYF.

The J gene is TRBJ1-3, the V gene TRBV2. There are 13 residues in the CDR3. Germline V CDR1 and CDR2: SNHLY, FYNNEI. This CDR3 is CASSAGSAKSIYF.

This chain joins TRBV21-1 and TRBJ2-4; TCRdb proposes TRBD1, but this gene call is untestable without DNA. TRBV21-1 is listed as a pseudogene. This CDR3 has 17 residues. The CDR3 sequence is CASSKAGQDTAKNIQYF.

The chain uses TRBV5-4 and TRBJ2-3; absent DNA, TCRdb's TRBD2 call cannot be checked. CDR3 length: 16 amino acids. Germline V lookup: CDR1 SGHNT, CDR2 YYREEE (reference sequence). The CDR3 reads CASSTGLAGGSDTQYF.

The genes are TRBV28 and TRBJ2-3; TCRdb's D gene call, TRBD2, goes unchecked for lack of DNA. Germline lookup yields CDR1 MDHEN and CDR2 SYDVKM. The CDR3 totals 13 residues. The chain's CDR3 is CASSLAGTFRQYF.

The CDR3 loop reads CASSLVPGGSKFEQFF. The chain couples TRBV5-1 to TRBJ2-1; TCRdb gives TRBD2 as the D gene, but with no DNA this cannot be confirmed. The CDR3 consists of 16 residues. Germline V gene sequence: CDR1 SGHRS, CDR2 YFSETQ.

The CDR3 sequence: CSADWRTSGSYEQYF. The chain joins TRBV20-1 to TRBJ2-7; the TRBD2 assignment by TCRdb is unverifiable without DNA. The germline gives CDR1 DFQATT, CDR2 SNEGSKA (reference sequence). There are 15 residues in the CDR3.